Described below is a single TCR beta chain sequence and its context. What this receptor recognizes is not known. Base qualities are not recorded, but no much larger clone differs from it by a single base. This sample was taken from a study of T cells in localized non-small cell lung cancer (dated by TCRdb to 2018 to 2021). Regarding the complete study: T cell repertoires of 200 to 300 early-stage NSCLC patients were analyzed, with tumors being compared against uninvolved tumor-adjacent lungs. The cohort comprised roughly 220 treatment-naïve NSCLC patients with resected, localized lung tumors. NSCLC patients had a mean age of roughly 66 years, and fewer than 150 were male and 107 female.

Paper-wide results and their limitations: Uninvolved tumor-adjacent lung showed the highest T cell clonality, higher than tumor, which suggests more focused antigenic responses in the adjacent lung. A median of about 55 of the top 100 tumor clones were detected in paired uninvolved adjacent lung, and under 30 of these tumor clones were also found among the top 100 clones of the paired uninvolved adjacent lung. Higher blood T cell density associated with longer overall survival, while higher adjacent-lung clonality associated with shorter survival. Because the study design was exploratory, TCR variables were selected using unadjusted p-values without false-discovery rate correction. Because multi-region tumor sequencing was not done, intratumor heterogeneity could not be ruled out.

The germline V gene yields SNHLY for CDR1 and FYNNEI for CDR2. Compared with germline, V lacks 5 bases and J lacks 0 bases; bases without a gene match: 4. Taken from cysteine to phenylalanine, the CDR3 has 14 residues. Only the CDR3 region is kept as DNA, spanning 42 bases read in frame from base 1. At diagnosis, peripheral blood, uninvolved tumor-adjacent lung and tumor were collected and stored as a combination of fresh-frozen and FFPE material. For TCR repertoire profiling, the blood samples were analyzed as peripheral blood mononuclear cells. The immunoSEQ Assay was used to sequence TCR beta CDR3 regions from DNA. The source study handled its data this way. T cell density was computed as TCR beta template counts normalized to usable DNA estimated by amplifying housekeeping genes. The preseqR package was used to estimate richness by extrapolating to 400,000 templates for PBMC samples and to 120,000 templates for tissue samples. Clonality was taken to be one minus Pielou's evenness. Tissue-enriched TCRs were identified through differential abundance testing performed on productive amino-acid clonotypes, with a minimum total count of 5 and an alpha of 0.1. Repertoire overlap between compartments was quantified with the Jaccard Index and Morisita Overlap Index. GLIPH clustered TCR beta CDR3s with public tetramer-defined viral CDR3s; viral motifs required at least three viral sequences plus V-gene enrichment. The table was pulled from immuneACCESS by TCRdb, which kept in-frame rearrangements only. Such tables lose some clones; where checked, under half of the loss comes from unresolved V genes, and the rest has no known cause. The DNA was the basis for D and trimming; V, J and clone size are from that table. Within this sample are tens of thousands of clones, with around 90% of them counted one time only. Together, the top ten hold about 1% of the sample.

Sequencing used peripheral blood, obtained before any cancer treatment. In this chain, TRBV2 is recombined with TRBJ2-7, with TRBD1 identical over 7 junction bases. The TCR sequence derives from a woman aged 35 to 70 with stage I lung adenocarcinoma. The CDR3 region reads CASSRDRSSYEQYF. The sequenced DNA is TGTGCCAGCAGTCGGGACAGAAGCTCCTACGAGCAGTACTTC.